Listed below are T cell receptor beta chains from one sample, sequenced in a study of cytomegalovirus exposure and HLA in healthy donors. Assay: immunoSEQ multiplex PCR; the TCRdb copy retains only in-frame clones and omits some. The sample has just over 200,000 clones; more than 60% are singletons. The sequenced material came from PBMCs. These receptor sequences come from a man aged 45 to 65 in good health and CMV-seronegative. Each CDR3 is given with its conserved first and last residue. D genes are given only for firm matches. Size values are once, few and many counts, or a class for expanded clones, and some rows have none.

v_call	clone_size	d_call	cdr3_length	j_call	cdr3_nt	cdr3_aa
TRBV9	-	-	16	TRBJ2-1	TGTGCCAGCAGCGTAAGGGAGCAGTTCTCCTACAATGAGCAGTTCTTC	CASSVREQFSYNEQFF
TRBV19	-	TRBD1	16	TRBJ2-1	TGTGCCAGTAGTACCCCCGGGACAGGGGACTACAATGAGCAGTTCTTC	CASSTPGTGDYNEQFF
TRBV7-3	few	-	15	TRBJ2-5	TGTGCCAGCAGCTCCGGCAGGGGTCAGGGGGAGACCCAGTACTTC	CASSSGRGQGETQYF
TRBV7-9	-	TRBD1	15	TRBJ1-2	TGTGCCAGCAGCCTATCGCCGAGGGGGCACTATGGCTACACCTTC	CASSLSPRGHYGYTF
TRBV11-2	few	TRBD1	16	TRBJ2-1	TGTGCCAGCAGCCTAAGAGGGGACAGCTCCTACAATGAGCAGTTCTTC	CASSLRGDSSYNEQFF
TRBV4-2	-	-	15	TRBJ1-5	TGTGCCAGCAGCCCGACAGACCTGGGCAATCAGCCCCAGCATTTT	CASSPTDLGNQPQHF
TRBV27	-	-	13	TRBJ2-3	TGTGCCAGCAGCCCGCGGCGGCTCTTTACGCAGTATTTT	CASSPRRLFTQYF
TRBV28	-	-	13	TRBJ2-7	TGTGCCAGCAGCCCGACTGTCATCTACGAGCAGTACTTC	CASSPTVIYEQYF
TRBV6-1	-	-	14	TRBJ2-7	TGTGCCAGCCTTCCACGGGACATTTCCTACGAGCAGTACTTC	CASLPRDISYEQYF
TRBV2	-	TRBD1	15	TRBJ1-6	TGTGCCAGCAGTGGCCAGGACAGGGGGGGTTCACCCCTCCACTTT	CASSGQDRGGSPLHF
TRBV9	-	TRBD2	14	TRBJ2-7	TGTGCCAGCAGCGCCGGACTAGCATCCTACGAGCAGTACTTC	CASSAGLASYEQYF